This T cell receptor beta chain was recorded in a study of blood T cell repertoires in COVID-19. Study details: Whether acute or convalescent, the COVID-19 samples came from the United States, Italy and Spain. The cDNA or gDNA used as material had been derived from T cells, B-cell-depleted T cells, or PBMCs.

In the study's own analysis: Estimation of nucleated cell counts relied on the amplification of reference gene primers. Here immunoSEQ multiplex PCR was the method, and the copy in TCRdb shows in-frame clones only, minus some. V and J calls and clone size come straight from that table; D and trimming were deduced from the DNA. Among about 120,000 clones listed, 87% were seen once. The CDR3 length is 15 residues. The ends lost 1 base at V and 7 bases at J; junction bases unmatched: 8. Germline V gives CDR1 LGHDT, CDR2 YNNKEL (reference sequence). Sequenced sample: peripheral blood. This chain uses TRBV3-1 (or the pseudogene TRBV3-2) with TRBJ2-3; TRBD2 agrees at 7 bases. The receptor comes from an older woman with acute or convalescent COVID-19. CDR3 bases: TGTGCCAGCAGCCAAGCGGGGGGACCTCAAAATACGCAGTATTTT. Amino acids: CASSQAGGPQNTQYF.